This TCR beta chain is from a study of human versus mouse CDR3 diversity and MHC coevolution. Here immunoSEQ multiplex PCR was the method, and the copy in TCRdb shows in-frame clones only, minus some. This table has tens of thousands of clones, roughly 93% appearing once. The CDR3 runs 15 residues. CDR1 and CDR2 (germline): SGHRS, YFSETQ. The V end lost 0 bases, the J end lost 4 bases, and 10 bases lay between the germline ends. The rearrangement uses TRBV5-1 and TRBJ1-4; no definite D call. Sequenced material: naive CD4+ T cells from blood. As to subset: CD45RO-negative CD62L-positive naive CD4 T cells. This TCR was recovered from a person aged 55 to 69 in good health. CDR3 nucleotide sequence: TGCGCCAGCAGCTTGGGGTCAGGATATAATGAAAAACTGTTTTTT. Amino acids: CASSLGSGYNEKLFF. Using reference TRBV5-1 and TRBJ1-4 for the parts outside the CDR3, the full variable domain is KAGVTQTPRYLIKTRGQQVTLSCSPISGHRSVSWYQQTPGQGLQFLFEYFSETQRNKGNFPGRFSGRQFSNSRSEMNVSTLELGDSALYLCASSLGSGYNEKLFFGSGTQLSVL.